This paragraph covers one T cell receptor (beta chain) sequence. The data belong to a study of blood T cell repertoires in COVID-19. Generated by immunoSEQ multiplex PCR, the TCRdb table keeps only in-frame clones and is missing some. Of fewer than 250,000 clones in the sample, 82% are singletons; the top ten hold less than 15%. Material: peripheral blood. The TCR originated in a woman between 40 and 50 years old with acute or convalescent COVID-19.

In nucleotides, the CDR3 is TGCGCCAGCAGTATGCTACTAGCGGATAGCACCGGGGAGCTGTTTTTT. This gives the protein CASSMLLADSTGELFF. The rearrangement uses TRBV4-1 and TRBJ2-2; TRBD2 matches at 8 bases. J was trimmed by 4 bases and V by 6 bases; bases with no gene match: 10. This CDR3 region has 16 residues. Germline CDR1 and CDR2: MGHRA and YSYEKL.